This T cell receptor beta chain came from a study of cytomegalovirus exposure and HLA in healthy donors. Overall study findings and caveats: Accurate prediction of HLA-A and HLA-B alleles (for most subjects) was reportedly achieved from TCR beta sequences. Researchers catalogued approximately 170 TCR beta chains as cytomegalovirus-associated. As a later analysis showed, a missense DCLRE1C variant was linked to trimming of TCR beta V- and J-genes. Presence/absence analysis assumed near-uniform sequencing depth across donors.

The V gene's germline CDR1 is MNHGY and CDR2 SAAAGT. V trimming: 2 bases; J trimming: 5 bases; junction bases outside the gene matches: 12. This CDR3 is built from 16 residues. Comments on this clone: Antigen specificity is unknown.

The PCR made use of 60 Vbeta and 13 Jbeta primers. Profiled with immunoSEQ multiplex PCR; TCRdb holds only in-frame clones, not every one. Of approximately 150,000 clones in the sample, 75% were seen once. This receptor was taken from a man aged 40-55 years in good health and CMV-seronegative. The chain combines TRBV6-8 with TRBJ2-7; 7 bases map to TRBD1. Sequenced: PBMCs. The DNA for the CDR3 is TGTGCCAGCAGTTACCCCCTAGGGGGCGCGCTGGACGAGCAGTACTTC. Residues: CASSYPLGGALDEQYF.